Presented here are 18 T cell receptor beta chains from one specimen sequenced in a study of early T cells in non-severe SARS-CoV-2 infection. TCRdb re-derived calls from the 5' RACE reads in MiXCR, one entry per CDR3 protein. In the table there are 43,000 or so distinct CDR3 sequences, almost 7.5% of which are singletons. The sequencing input was whole blood. Receptors originate from an adult who was a healthcare worker with PCR-confirmed SARS-CoV-2 infection or an uninfected control (not recorded which).

The V gene is TRBV27, the J gene TRBJ2-7; 14 bases fit TRBD2. V lost 4 bases to trimming and J lost 4 bases; unmatched junction nucleotides: 3. This CDR3 is 15 amino acids long. Germline V CDR1 and CDR2: MNHEY, SMNVEV (reference sequence). In DNA, the CDR3 is TGTGCCAGCAGTTCCCGACTAGCGGGGGGGTACGAGCAGTACTTC. This sequence encodes CASSSRLAGGYEQYF.

This clonotype has ten or more counts. The chain links TRBV25-1 to TRBJ1-1; TRBD1 matches at 8 bases. There are 12 residues in the CDR3. CDR1 and CDR2 from the germline V gene are MGHDK and SYGVNS. With V trimmed by 6 bases and J by 6 bases, 3 bases remained unmatched. The CDR3 is CASRTGGSEAFF. The CDR3, as DNA: TGTGCCAGCAGAACAGGGGGGTCTGAAGCTTTCTTT.

This clonotype was counted at least ten times. The CDR3 reads CASSESLRGRQETQYF. The CDR3 nucleotides are TGCGCCAGCAGTGAGTCGTTACGGGGCAGACAAGAGACCCAGTACTTC. This chain uses TRBV10-2 with TRBJ2-5; D could derive from TRBD1 or TRBD2 (5 bases each). Trimming stripped 0 bases from V and 2 bases from J, with 13 bases between. Germline CDR1 WSHSY, CDR2 SAAADI. This CDR3 is 16 amino acids long.

A remark on this clonotype: Possible read error: a much larger clone is one base away. No conserved phenylalanine or tryptophan is present at the end of the CDR3, so a read error is the likely explanation. The chain employs TRBV12-3 or TRBV12-4 and TRBJ1-1; D is ambiguous. The CDR3 covers 15 residues. V was shortened by 3 bases and J by 0 bases, with 11 bases between the two germline ends. The CDR3 nucleotides read TGTGCCAGCAGTTTCGACAAGCTAATGAACACTGAAGCTTTCTCT. It encodes CASSFDKLMNTEAFS.

Ten or more counts support this clonotype. The V call is TRBV10-3, the J call TRBJ1-2, with D unclear. Per the germline V gene, CDR1 is ENHRY and CDR2 is SYGVKD. V was cut by 4 bases and J by 3 bases, with 21 bases left in between. This CDR3 contains 17 residues. The DNA for the CDR3 is TGTGCCATCAGTGGATCTCGTCGGGCCGAGAAGGACTATGGCTACACCTTC. Translation: CAISGSRRAEKDYGYTF.

Many counts were recorded for this clonotype. The chain carries TRBV28 and TRBJ2-7; perhaps D is TRBD1 or TRBD2 (6 bases each). Trimming removed 2 bases from V and 1 base from J, with 12 bases in between. The CDR3 consists of 15 residues. Per germline, CDR1 MDHEN and CDR2 SYDVKM. CDR3 residues: CASSLGGPESYEQYF. Written as DNA, the CDR3 is TGTGCCAGCAGTTTAGGGGGGCCCGAGTCCTACGAGCAGTACTTC.

This clonotype was detected only a few times. The rearrangement joins TRBV13 to TRBJ1-1; D is possibly TRBD1 (6 bases). Trimming cost V 11 bases and J 7 bases, with 17 bases left between them. Germline values: CDR1 PRHDT, CDR2 FYEKMQ (reference sequence). This CDR3 has 12 amino acids. The CDR3 loop reads CASGGADLEAFF. The CDR3 DNA sequence: TGTGCCTCCGGGGGGGCAGACCTTGAAGCTTTCTTT. Combining the CDR3 with reference TRBV13 and TRBJ1-1 gives the whole variable domain AAGVIQSPRHLIKEKRETATLKCYPIPRHDTVYWYQQGPGQDPQFLISFYEKMQSDKGSIPDRFSAQQFSDYHSELNMSSLELGDSALYFCASGGADLEAFFGQGTRLTVV.

This clonotype was counted many times. The V gene is TRBV27, the J gene TRBJ2-1, with D unclear. The length of the CDR3 is 14 residues. Germline V lookup: CDR1 MNHEY, CDR2 SMNVEV (reference sequence). The V end was cut by 3 bases, the J end by 0 bases, with 6 bases between. This CDR3 is CASSFTRSYNEQFF. The CDR3 bases are TGTGCCAGCAGTTTCACCCGCTCCTACAATGAGCAGTTCTTC.

This clonotype was seen many times. The chain combines TRBV5-4 with TRBJ1-1; D is perhaps TRBD1 (6 bases). V lost 0 bases and J lost 5, with 17 bases in between. The CDR3 length is 16 residues. The germline V gene has CDR1 SGHNT and CDR2 YYREEE (reference sequence). CDR3 residues: CASSLDRDTGHTEAFF. CDR3 bases: TGTGCCAGCAGCTTGGATCGGGACACCGGGCATACTGAAGCTTTCTTT. The full variable domain, its missing parts supplied by reference TRBV5-4 and TRBJ1-1, is ETGVTQSPTHLIKTRGQQVTLRCSSQSGHNTVSWYQQALGQGPQFIFQYYREEENGRGNFPPRFSGLQFPNYSSELNVNALELDDSALYLCASSLDRDTGHTEAFFGQGTRLTVV.

This clonotype has just a few counts. The chain joins TRBV20-1 to TRBJ1-5; TRBD1 might be the D (5 bases). V lost 5 bases and J 4 bases, leaving 15 bases between the germline ends. The CDR3 covers 14 residues. In germline, CDR1 is DFQATT, CDR2 SNEGSKA (reference sequence). CDR3: CSAGADWKNQPQHF. The CDR3 region has the DNA TGCAGTGCTGGGGCCGACTGGAAGAATCAGCCCCAGCATTTT.

This chain uses TRBV7-8 with TRBJ2-7; a possible D gene is TRBD1 (5 bases). The V end lost 5 bases, the J end lost 0 bases, and 14 bases lay between the germline ends. This CDR3 region has 15 residues. Germline V gene data show CDR1 as SGHVS and CDR2 as FQNEAQ. The CDR3 nucleotides are TGTGCCAGCAGCCTCGACAGCCTGAGCTCCTACGAGCAGTACTTC. Protein product: CASSLDSLSSYEQYF. Supplemented by reference TRBV7-8 and TRBJ2-7, the full variable domain reads GAGVSQSPRYKVAKRGQDVALRCDPISGHVSLFWYQQALGQGPEFLTYFQNEAQLDKSGLPSDRFFAERPEGSVSTLKIQRTQQEDSAVYLCASSLDSLSSYEQYFGPGTRLTVT.

This clonotype has ten or more counts. This chain uses TRBV5-6 with TRBJ1-4; tentative D call: TRBD1 (5 bases). CDR1 and CDR2 (germline): SGHDT, YYEEEE. The CDR3 extends over 14 amino acids. V was shortened by 1 base and J by 3 bases, with 7 bases between the two germline ends. For the CDR3, the DNA is TGTGCCAGCAGCTTGTTGACAGCTAATGAAAAACTGTTTTTT. Protein product: CASSLLTANEKLFF.

In this sample, this clonotype turned up a few times. The chain is built from TRBV7-2 and TRBJ2-5, with D hard to call. CDR1 is SGHTA, CDR2 FQGNSA, per germline. CDR3 length equals 14 residues. V shed 1 base and J shed 1 base, with 7 bases lying between them. CDR3 protein: CASSLGPLQETQYF. CDR3 DNA sequence: TGTGCCAGCAGCTTAGGCCCCCTCCAAGAGACCCAGTACTTC.

This clonotype was seen only a few times. The J gene is TRBJ2-3, the V gene TRBV3-1; D is undetermined. The length of the CDR3 is 14 residues. CDR1 LGHDT and CDR2 YNNKEL come from the germline V gene (reference sequence). V lost 2 bases and J lost 0, with 6 bases in between. CDR3 protein: CASSQRWSTDTQYF. CDR3 bases: TGTGCCAGCAGCCAACGGTGGAGCACAGATACGCAGTATTTT.

This clonotype has at least ten counts. Mismatch with germline at one junction end may stem from a read error. The chain employs TRBV7-7 and TRBJ2-3; D ambiguous. Germline loops: CDR1 SSHAT, CDR2 FNYEAQ (reference sequence). The CDR3 consists of 15 residues. CDR3 nucleotide sequence: TGTGCTAGCAGCTTAGAAGGGCTTAGCACAGATACGCAGTATTTT. Translated, it gives CASSLEGLSTDTQYF.

This clonotype showed up just a few times. The CDR3 region is CASSPPGGSRDTQYF. The CDR3 coding sequence is TGTGCCAGCAGCCCACCGGGGGGATCTCGAGATACGCAGTATTTT. V gene TRBV7-9 combines with J gene TRBJ2-3; 7 bases are a match to TRBD2. Trimming removed 5 bases from V and 5 bases from J; junction bases left unmatched: 10. Looked up from germline, CDR1 is SEHNR and CDR2 is FQNEAQ (reference sequence). This CDR3 is 15 amino acids long.

This clonotype was seen repeatedly, ten times or more. The rearrangement links TRBV6-5 to TRBJ1-1; D gene ambiguous. The CDR3 has 13 residues. Looked up from germline, CDR1 is MNHEY and CDR2 is SVGAGI. V was cut by 8 bases and J by 6 bases, with 16 bases left in between. CDR3: CASSLWGDAEAFF. CDR3 sequence (DNA): TGTGCCAGCTCACTGTGGGGTGACGCTGAAGCTTTCTTT.

This clonotype was picked up a small number of times. The chain combines TRBV24-1 with TRBJ2-3; unclear D gene. The germline gives CDR1 KGHDR, CDR2 SFDVKD. V lost 3 bases to trimming and J lost 6 bases, with 12 bases between them. The CDR3 length is 14 residues. CDR3 residues: CATSDLPPWDTQYF. The CDR3, as DNA: TGTGCCACCAGTGATCTTCCCCCCTGGGATACGCAGTATTTT.